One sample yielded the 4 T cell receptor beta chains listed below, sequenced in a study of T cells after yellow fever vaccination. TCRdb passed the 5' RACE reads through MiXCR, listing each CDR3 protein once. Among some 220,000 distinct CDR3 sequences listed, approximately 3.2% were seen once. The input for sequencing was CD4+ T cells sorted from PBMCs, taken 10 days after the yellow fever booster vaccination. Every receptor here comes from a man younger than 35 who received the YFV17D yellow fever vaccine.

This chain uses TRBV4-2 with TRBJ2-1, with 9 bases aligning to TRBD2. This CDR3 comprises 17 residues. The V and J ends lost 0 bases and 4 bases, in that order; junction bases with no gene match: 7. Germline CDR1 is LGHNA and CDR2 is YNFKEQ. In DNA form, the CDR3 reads TGTGCCAGCAGCCAAGATCAGAGGCGGGGGGGATACAATGAGCAGTTCTTC. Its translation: CASSQDQRRGGYNEQFF.

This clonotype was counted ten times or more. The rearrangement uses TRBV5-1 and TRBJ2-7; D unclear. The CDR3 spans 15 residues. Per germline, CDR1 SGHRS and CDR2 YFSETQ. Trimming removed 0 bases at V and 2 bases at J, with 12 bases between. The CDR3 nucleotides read TGCGCCAGCAGCTTGGGTGGAGATTTGGCCTACGAGCAGTACTTC. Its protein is CASSLGGDLAYEQYF.

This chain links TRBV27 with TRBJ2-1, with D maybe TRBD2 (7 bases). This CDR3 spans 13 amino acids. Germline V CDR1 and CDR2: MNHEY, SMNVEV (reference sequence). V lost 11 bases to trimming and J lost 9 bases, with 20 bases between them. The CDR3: CAAHAGAGSEQFF. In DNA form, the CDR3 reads TGTGCCGCGCACGCGGGGGCCGGTAGTGAGCAGTTCTTC.

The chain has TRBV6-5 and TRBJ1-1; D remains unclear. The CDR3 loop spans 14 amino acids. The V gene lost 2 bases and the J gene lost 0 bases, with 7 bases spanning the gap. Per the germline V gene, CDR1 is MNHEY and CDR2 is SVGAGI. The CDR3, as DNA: TGTGCCAGCAGTTACGGGCAGTTGAACACTGAAGCTTTCTTT. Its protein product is CASSYGQLNTEAFF.